This TCR beta chain originates from a study of blood T cell repertoires in COVID-19. Data came from immunoSEQ multiplex PCR; TCRdb stores just in-frame clones and leaves some out. The sample yields 150,000 to 200,000 clones, roughly 86% seen once. V was clipped by 0 bases and J by 3 bases, with 8 bases between them. Germline CDR1 SEHNR, CDR2 FQNEAQ (reference sequence). The CDR3 is 14 amino acids. The genes are TRBV7-9 and TRBJ1-2, with D uncertain. Sequencing was done on a sample of peripheral blood. The receptor was derived from a man younger than 35 with acute or convalescent COVID-19. Here the CDR3 reads CASSLARLDYGYTF. The CDR3, as DNA: TGTGCCAGCAGCTTAGCGCGTCTGGACTATGGCTACACCTTC. The full variable domain, in which reference TRBV7-9 and TRBJ1-2 provide the parts outside the CDR3, is DTGVSQNPRHKITKRGQNVTFRCDPISEHNRLYWYRQTLGQGPEFLTYFQNEAQLEKSRLLSDRFSAERPKGSFSTLEIQRTEQGDSAMYLCASSLARLDYGYTFGSGTRLTVV.